This TCR beta chain was documented in a study of cytomegalovirus exposure and HLA in healthy donors. Study summary: Among the 400 or so donors who were genotyped, 81% fell in the genetic ancestry cluster that is associated with self-reported Caucasian donors. Study-level findings and limits: Earlier analysis yielded a pattern in which most TCR beta V segments were productive about 90% or about 30% of the time. Later analysis identified about 15,000 TCR beta sequences associated with HLA alleles, using a false discovery rate threshold of 0.05.

With 60 Vbeta and 13 Jbeta primers, the PCR was carried out. Per the original data handling: Among the unique TCR beta chains that a later analysis counted, some 73 million in all, roughly 10 million were shared. Profiling relied on immunoSEQ multiplex PCR, and the TCRdb table lists in-frame clones only, not all of them. V, J and clone size reflect that table, while D and trimming were determined from the DNA. The sample holds approximately 170,000 clones, 60% to 80% seen once. Of note for this clone: Its antigen is as yet unknown.

CDR1 and CDR2 (germline): SGHVS, FNYEAQ. This CDR3 has 15 residues. Germline trimming cut 6 bases from V and 0 bases from J; bases unmatched to any gene: 4. The genes are TRBV7-6 and TRBJ2-7; 11 bases align to TRBD2. This TCR came from a female donor in good health and CMV-seronegative. The specimen sequenced was PBMCs. CDR3 sequence: CASSKLAGASYEQYF. The CDR3, as DNA: TGTGCCAGCAGTAAACTAGCGGGGGCCTCCTACGAGCAGTACTTC.